Below, one T cell receptor beta chain is given with its context. Its antigen is currently unknown. CD4+ cells underwent separation, giving CD45RA+ naive and CD45RA-negative memory subsets. For every subset, genomic DNA was evenly distributed across several immunoSEQ plates. Replicate PCRs run on sorted subsets employed 200 to 250 ng DNA, approximately 30,000 T cell genomes. Profiled with immunoSEQ multiplex PCR; TCRdb holds only in-frame clones, not every one. Here the sample spans around 750,000 clones, approximately 79% being singletons. The CDR3 is 13 residues long. In germline, CDR1 is SNHLY, CDR2 FYNNEI. The V end was cut by 7 bases, the J end by 1 base, with 10 bases between. These data originate in a study of shared clonotypes between healthy human individuals. Whole-study findings and limits: Naive subsets, compared against memory subsets, generally had larger estimated richness values.

The clonotype was recovered from a woman under 40 in good health. The rearrangement joins TRBV2 to TRBJ1-1; D unclear. Sequencing was carried out using memory CD4+ T cells sorted from blood. The subset is: CD45RA-negative fraction. CDR3 DNA: TGTGCCAGCAAGTTTGACCAGAACACTGAAGCTTTCTTT. Translating it yields CASKFDQNTEAFF.